A single sample is the source of the 4 T cell receptor beta chains below, sequenced in a study of blood T cell repertoires in COVID-19. Profiling relied on immunoSEQ multiplex PCR, and the TCRdb table lists in-frame clones only, not all of them. The table lists some 290,000 clones, 81% of them singletons. Sequencing used peripheral blood. These receptors came from a woman aged 55 to 70 with active or convalescent COVID-19.

The rearrangement links TRBV19 to TRBJ1-5; possible D gene TRBD1, 6 bases. This CDR3 is 16 amino acids long. V gave up 3 bases and J gave up 2 bases, with 14 bases separating them. Per germline, CDR1 LNHDA and CDR2 SQIVND (reference sequence). The CDR3 sequence is CASSMRRGGGNQPQHF. The CDR3 nucleotides are TGTGCCAGTAGTATGAGGCGAGGGGGAGGCAATCAGCCCCAGCATTTT.

The chain carries TRBV5-6 and TRBJ2-4; unclear D gene. This CDR3 has 13 residues. Looked up from germline, CDR1 is SGHDT and CDR2 is YYEEEE. V lost 2 bases to trimming and J lost 3 bases, with 6 bases between them. The CDR3 DNA reads as TGTGCCAGCAGCTTCTATGTCAAAAACATTCAGTACTTC. It yields the protein CASSFYVKNIQYF. The full variable domain, in which reference TRBV5-6 and TRBJ2-4 provide the parts outside the CDR3, is DAGVTQSPTHLIKTRGQQVTLRCSPKSGHDTVSWYQQALGQGPQFIFQYYEEEERQRGNFPDRFSGHQFPNYSSELNVNALLLGDSALYLCASSFYVKNIQYFGAGTRLSVL.

Written as DNA, the CDR3 is TGTGCCACCTCCCCTTTGGCGGGGGTATACAATGAGCAGTTCTTC. Its translation is CATSPLAGVYNEQFF. The V gene is TRBV15, the J gene TRBJ2-1; TRBD2 matches 7 bases. V was clipped by 8 bases and J by 4 bases; unmatched bases: 11. This CDR3 is 15 amino acids long. Germline loops: CDR1 LNHNV, CDR2 YYDKDF (reference sequence).

The gene calls are TRBV19 and TRBJ2-7, with 8 nucleotides matching TRBD1. Germline CDR1 is LNHDA and CDR2 is SQIVND (reference sequence). The CDR3 is 17 amino acids. V trimming: 3 bases; J trimming: 2 bases; junction bases outside the gene matches: 12. Here the CDR3 reads CASSIRVPGQVAYEQYF. Written as DNA, the CDR3 is TGTGCCAGTAGTATCAGAGTCCCGGGACAGGTAGCCTACGAGCAGTACTTC.